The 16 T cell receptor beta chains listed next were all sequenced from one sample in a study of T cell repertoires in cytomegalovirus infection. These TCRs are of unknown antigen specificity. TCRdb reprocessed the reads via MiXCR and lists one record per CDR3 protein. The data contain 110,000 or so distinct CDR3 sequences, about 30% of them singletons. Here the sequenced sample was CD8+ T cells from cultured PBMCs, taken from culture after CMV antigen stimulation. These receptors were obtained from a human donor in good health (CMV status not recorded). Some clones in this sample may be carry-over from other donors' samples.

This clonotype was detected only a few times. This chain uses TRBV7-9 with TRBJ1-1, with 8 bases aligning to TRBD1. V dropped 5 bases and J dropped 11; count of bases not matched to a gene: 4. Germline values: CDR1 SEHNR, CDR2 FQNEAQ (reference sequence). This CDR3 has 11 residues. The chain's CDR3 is CASSAGQEAFF. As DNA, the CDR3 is TGTGCCAGCAGCGCGGGACAGGAGGCTTTCTTT.

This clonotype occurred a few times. CDR3: CASGLPGQGEMLTGELFF. For the CDR3, the DNA is TGTGCTAGTGGTTTGCCGGGACAGGGGGAGATGCTCACCGGGGAGCTGTTTTTT. V and J are TRBV12-5 and TRBJ2-2, with 11 bases matching TRBD1. CDR3 size: 18 residues. J gave up 4 bases and V 2 bases, and 9 bases lay outside the gene matches. Germline CDR1 is LGHNT and CDR2 is FRNRAP.

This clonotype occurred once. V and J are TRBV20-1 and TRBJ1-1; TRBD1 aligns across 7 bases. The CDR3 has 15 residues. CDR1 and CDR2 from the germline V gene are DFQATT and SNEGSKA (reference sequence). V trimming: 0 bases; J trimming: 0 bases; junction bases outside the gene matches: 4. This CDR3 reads CSARDLQGMNTEAFF. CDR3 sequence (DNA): TGCAGTGCTAGAGACCTACAGGGGATGAACACTGAAGCTTTCTTT.

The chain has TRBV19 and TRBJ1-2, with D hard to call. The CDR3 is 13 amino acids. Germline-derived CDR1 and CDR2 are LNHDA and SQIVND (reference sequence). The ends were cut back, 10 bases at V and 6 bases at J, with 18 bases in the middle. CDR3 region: CATLGAVRDGYTF. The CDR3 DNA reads TGTGCCACCCTCGGTGCCGTGCGAGATGGCTACACCTTC. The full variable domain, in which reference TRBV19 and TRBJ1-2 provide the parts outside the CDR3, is DGGITQSPKYLFRKEGQNVTLSCEQNLNHDAMYWYRQDPGQGLRLIYYSQIVNDFQKGDIAEGYSVSREKKESFPLTVTSAQKNPTAFYLCATLGAVRDGYTFGSGTRLTVV.

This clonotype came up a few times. DNA for the CDR3: TGTGCCAGCCGTTCCTCAGTGAACACTGAAGCTTTCTTT. Its translation: CASRSSVNTEAFF. The genes are TRBV27 and TRBJ1-1; the D is unclear. The CDR3 length is 13 residues. V gave up 8 bases and J gave up 0 bases, with 10 bases separating them. In germline, CDR1 is MNHEY, CDR2 SMNVEV (reference sequence).

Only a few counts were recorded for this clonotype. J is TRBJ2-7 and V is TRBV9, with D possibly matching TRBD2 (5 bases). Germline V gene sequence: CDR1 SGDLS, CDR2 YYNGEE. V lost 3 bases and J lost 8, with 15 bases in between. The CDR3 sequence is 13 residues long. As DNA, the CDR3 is TGTGCCAGCAGCGACGAGCGGTCAGGCCAGCAGTACTTC. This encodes CASSDERSGQQYF. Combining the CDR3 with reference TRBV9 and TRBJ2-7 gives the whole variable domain DSGVTQTPKHLITATGQRVTLRCSPRSGDLSVYWYQQSLDQGLQFLIQYYNGEERAKGNILERFSAQQFPDLHSELNLSSLELGDSALYFCASSDERSGQQYFGPGTRLTVT.

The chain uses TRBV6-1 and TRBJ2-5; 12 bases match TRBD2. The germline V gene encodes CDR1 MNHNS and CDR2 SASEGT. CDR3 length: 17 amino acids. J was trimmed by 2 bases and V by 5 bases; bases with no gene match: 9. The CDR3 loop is CASSQTPSGGEQETQYF. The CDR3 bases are TGTGCCAGCAGTCAGACCCCTAGCGGGGGGGAGCAAGAGACCCAGTACTTC.

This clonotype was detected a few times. The CDR3 DNA is TGTGCCAGCAGCTTACTAGCGGACACAGATACGCAGTATTTT. Its translation: CASSLLADTDTQYF. The chain joins TRBV7-8 to TRBJ2-3; TRBD2 matches at 7 bases. There are 14 residues in the CDR3. CDR1 and CDR2 from the germline V gene are SGHVS and FQNEAQ. The ends lost 2 bases at V and 2 bases at J; junction bases unmatched: 1.

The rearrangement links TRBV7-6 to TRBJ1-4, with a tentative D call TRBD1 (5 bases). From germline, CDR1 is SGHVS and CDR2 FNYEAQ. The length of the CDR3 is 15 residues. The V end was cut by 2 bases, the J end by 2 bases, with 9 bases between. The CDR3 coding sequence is TGTGCCAGCAGCTTAAAGTGGGGGACTAATGAAAAACTGTTTTTT. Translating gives CASSLKWGTNEKLFF.

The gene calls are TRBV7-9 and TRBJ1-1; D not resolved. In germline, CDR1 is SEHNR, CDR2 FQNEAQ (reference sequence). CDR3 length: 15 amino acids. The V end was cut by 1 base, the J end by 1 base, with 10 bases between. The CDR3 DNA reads TGTGCCAGCAGCTTAGTTATGTCGGCGAACACTGAAGCTTTCTTT. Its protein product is CASSLVMSANTEAFF.

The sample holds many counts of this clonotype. The CDR3 DNA is TGTGCCAGCATTCCCACCTCAGCGGGGGCCTTTCATATTGGGCAGTACTTC. Translation gives CASIPTSAGAFHIGQYF. The genes are TRBV28 and TRBJ2-7, with 8 bases lining up with TRBD2. The length of the CDR3 is 17 residues. J lost 9 bases, V lost 7 bases, and 23 bases had no gene match. CDR1 MDHEN and CDR2 SYDVKM come from the germline V gene.

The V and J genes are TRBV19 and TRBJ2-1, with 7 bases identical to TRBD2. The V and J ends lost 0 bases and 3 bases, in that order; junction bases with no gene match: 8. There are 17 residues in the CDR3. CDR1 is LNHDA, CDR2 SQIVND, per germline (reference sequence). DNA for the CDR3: TGTGCCAGTAGTATAGATCTACACGGGGGGATCTACAATGAGCAGTTCTTC. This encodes CASSIDLHGGIYNEQFF.

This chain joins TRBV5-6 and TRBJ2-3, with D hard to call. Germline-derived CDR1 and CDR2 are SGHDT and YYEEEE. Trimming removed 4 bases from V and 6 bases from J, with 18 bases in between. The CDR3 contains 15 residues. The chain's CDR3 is CASSVGFASMDTQYF. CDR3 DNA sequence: TGTGCCAGCAGCGTGGGGTTCGCCTCCATGGATACGCAGTATTTT. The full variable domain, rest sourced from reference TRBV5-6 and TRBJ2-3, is DAGVTQSPTHLIKTRGQQVTLRCSPKSGHDTVSWYQQALGQGPQFIFQYYEEEERQRGNFPDRFSGHQFPNYSSELNVNALLLGDSALYLCASSVGFASMDTQYFGPGTRLTVL.

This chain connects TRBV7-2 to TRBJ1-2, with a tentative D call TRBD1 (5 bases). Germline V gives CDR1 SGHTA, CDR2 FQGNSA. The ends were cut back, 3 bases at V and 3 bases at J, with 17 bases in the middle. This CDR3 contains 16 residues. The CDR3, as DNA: TGTGCCAGCAGCTTTTCGACCTCTTTGGGGGACTATGGCTACACCTTC. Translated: CASSFSTSLGDYGYTF.

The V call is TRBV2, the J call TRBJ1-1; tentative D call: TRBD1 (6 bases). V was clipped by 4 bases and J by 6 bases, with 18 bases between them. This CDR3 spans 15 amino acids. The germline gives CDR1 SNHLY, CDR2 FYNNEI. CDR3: CASSGSYTGGAEAFF. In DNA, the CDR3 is TGTGCCAGCAGTGGATCCTACACGGGGGGCGCTGAAGCTTTCTTT. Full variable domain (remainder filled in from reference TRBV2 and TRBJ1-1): EPEVTQTPSHQVTQMGQEVILRCVPISNHLYFYWYRQILGQKVEFLVSFYNNEISEKSEIFDDQFSVERPDGSNFTLKIRSTKLEDSAMYFCASSGSYTGGAEAFFGQGTRLTVV.

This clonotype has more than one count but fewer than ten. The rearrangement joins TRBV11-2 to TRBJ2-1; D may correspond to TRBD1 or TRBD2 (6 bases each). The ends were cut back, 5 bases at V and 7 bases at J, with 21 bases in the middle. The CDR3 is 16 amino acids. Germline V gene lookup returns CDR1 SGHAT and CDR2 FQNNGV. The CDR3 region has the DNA TGTGCCAGCAGCCTGATTTTTCTGGGGGCGGGGAATGAGCAGTTCTTC. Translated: CASSLIFLGAGNEQFF.